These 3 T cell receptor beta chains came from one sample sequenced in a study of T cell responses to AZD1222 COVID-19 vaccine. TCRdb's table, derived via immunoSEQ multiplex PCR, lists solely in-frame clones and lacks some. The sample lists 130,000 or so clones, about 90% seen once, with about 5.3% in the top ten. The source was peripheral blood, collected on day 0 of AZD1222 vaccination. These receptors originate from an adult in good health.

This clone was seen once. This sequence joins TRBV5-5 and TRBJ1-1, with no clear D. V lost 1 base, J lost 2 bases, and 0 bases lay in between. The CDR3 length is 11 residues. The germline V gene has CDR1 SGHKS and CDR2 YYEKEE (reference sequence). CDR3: CASSLNTEAFF. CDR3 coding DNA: TGTGCCAGCAGCTTGAACACTGAAGCTTTCTTT.

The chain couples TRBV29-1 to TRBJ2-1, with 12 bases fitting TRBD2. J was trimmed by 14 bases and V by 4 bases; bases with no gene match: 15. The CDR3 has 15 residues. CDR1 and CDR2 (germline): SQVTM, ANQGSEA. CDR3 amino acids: CSVVTLPGLAGGKFF. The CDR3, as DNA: TGCAGCGTTGTAACCCTGCCGGGACTAGCGGGTGGAAAGTTCTTC.

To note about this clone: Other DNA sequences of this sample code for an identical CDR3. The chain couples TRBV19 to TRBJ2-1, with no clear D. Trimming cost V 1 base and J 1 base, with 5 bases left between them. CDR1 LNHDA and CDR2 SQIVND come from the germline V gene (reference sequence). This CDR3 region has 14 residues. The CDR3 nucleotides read TGTGCCAGTAGTATAGGGGGTTCCTACAATGAGCAGTTCTTC. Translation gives CASSIGGSYNEQFF.